Below, 21 T cell receptor beta chains from the same sample are listed, as sequenced in a study of beta chain features in type 1 diabetes. Sequencing targeted expressed TCRB transcripts, as all isolated RNA had been reverse transcribed. Method: immunoSEQ multiplex PCR; TCRdb's copy keeps in-frame clones and lacks some. The sample yields about 650,000 clones, 12% seen once. No antigen has been identified for these receptors. Study-level points and caveats: The study found moderately but significantly shorter TCRB CDR3s in all four CD4+ subsets of Type 1 diabetes patients.

Sequencing was done on a sample of naive CD4+ T cells from blood. These receptors came from a man aged 25-45 years with type 1 diabetes.

The chain couples TRBV9 to TRBJ1-4, with D perhaps matching TRBD1 (5 bases). V gave up 4 bases and J gave up 4 bases, with 11 bases separating them. The CDR3 length is 14 residues. Per the germline V gene, CDR1 is SGDLS and CDR2 is YYNGEE. CDR3 residues: CASSSRDGNEKLFF. In nucleotides, the CDR3 is TGTGCCAGCAGCTCCCGGGACGGTAATGAAAAACTGTTTTTT.

V gene TRBV5-1 combines with J gene TRBJ2-7; 10 bases line up with TRBD2. Germline assignment: CDR1 SGHRS and CDR2 YFSETQ. The trim removed 4 bases at V and 2 bases at J, leaving 3 bases unmatched. CDR3 size: 14 residues. The CDR3, as DNA: TGCGCCAGCAGCGACACTAGCGGGGCCTACGAGCAGTACTTC. Translating it yields CASSDTSGAYEQYF.

This clone appeared a few times. The chain has TRBV7-9 and TRBJ2-1; the match to TRBD1 covers 7 bases. V shed 5 bases and J 9 bases; nucleotides not matched to a gene: 13. The CDR3 loop spans 15 amino acids. Germline CDR1 and CDR2: SEHNR and FQNEAQ (reference sequence). The CDR3 is CASSHRDSGSREQFF. CDR3 bases: TGTGCCAGCAGCCACCGGGACAGCGGCTCGCGTGAGCAGTTCTTC.

This clone was counted between two and nine times. This sample includes further DNA sequences coding for the same CDR3. The chain recombines TRBV19 with TRBJ1-5; D not resolved. Trimming pared 3 bases from V and 2 bases from J, leaving 8 bases between. CDR1 and CDR2 from the germline V gene are LNHDA and SQIVND (reference sequence). This CDR3 is 14 amino acids long. CDR3 residues: CASSITGGNQPQHF. The CDR3 DNA follows: TGTGCCAGTAGTATTACCGGAGGCAATCAGCCCCAGCATTTT.

This clone was counted between two and nine times. The rearrangement links TRBV7-9 to TRBJ2-7; TRBD1 aligns across 9 bases. The CDR3 is 15 amino acids. Per the germline V gene, CDR1 is SEHNR and CDR2 is FQNEAQ (reference sequence). The trim removed 5 bases at V and 0 bases at J, leaving 5 bases unmatched. This CDR3 is CASSLDRGYSYEQYF. DNA for the CDR3: TGTGCCAGCAGCCTAGACAGGGGGTACTCCTACGAGCAGTACTTC.

This clone was seen more than once but under ten times. CDR3 coding DNA: TGTGCAAGCCGGTGGGGTGCTGGGGCCAACGTCCTGACTTTC. This sequence encodes CASRWGAGANVLTF. J is TRBJ2-6 and V is TRBV5-4, with D uncertain. The CDR3 is made up of 14 amino acids. Per the germline V gene, CDR1 is SGHNT and CDR2 is YYREEE (reference sequence).

The CDR3 spells CASSFATDTQYF. As DNA, the CDR3 is TGTGCCAGCAGCTTCGCGACAGATACGCAGTATTTT. The J gene is TRBJ2-3, the V gene TRBV7-9, with D unclear. CDR3 size: 12 residues. Per germline, CDR1 SEHNR and CDR2 FQNEAQ (reference sequence). Trimming removed 3 bases at V and 3 bases at J, with 4 bases between.

This clone has more than one count but fewer than ten. V gene TRBV7-9 combines with J gene TRBJ2-5, with D possibly matching TRBD1 (6 bases). Germline CDR1 and CDR2: SEHNR and FQNEAQ (reference sequence). Trimming removed 8 bases at V and 5 bases at J, with 18 bases between. This CDR3 has 14 residues. The CDR3 protein is CASRPTGQGETQYF. The CDR3 bases are TGTGCCAGCCGACCTACAGGGCAAGGGGAGACCCAGTACTTC.

This clone has just a few counts. The chain has TRBV7-2 and TRBJ1-2; D not resolved. This CDR3 has 16 amino acids. Germline values: CDR1 SGHTA, CDR2 FQGNSA. The germline V and J ends were trimmed by 0 bases and 2 bases, with 13 bases remaining between them. CDR3 loop: CASSLAITSTNYGYTF. Written as DNA, the CDR3 is TGTGCCAGCAGCTTAGCGATTACATCTACGAACTATGGCTACACCTTC.

V gene TRBV2 combines with J gene TRBJ1-5; weak D call: TRBD1 (5 bases). V lost 0 bases and J 5 bases, leaving 11 bases between the germline ends. This CDR3 is 15 amino acids long. CDR1 is SNHLY and CDR2 is FYNNEI in the germline V gene. The chain's CDR3 is CASSEASGAHQPQHF. The CDR3 DNA reads as TGTGCCAGCAGTGAAGCGTCTGGGGCCCATCAGCCCCAGCATTTT.

This chain joins TRBV6-5 and TRBJ1-3; D is possibly TRBD1 (6 bases). This CDR3 is 15 amino acids long. The germline gives CDR1 MNHEY, CDR2 SVGAGI. V was pared by 0 bases and J by 0 bases, with 6 bases between. The chain's CDR3 is CASSYSGGSGNTIYF. The CDR3 DNA follows: TGTGCCAGCAGTTACTCAGGGGGCTCTGGAAACACCATATATTTT.

J is TRBJ1-2 and V is TRBV29-1, with 8 nucleotides matching TRBD1. Germline loops: CDR1 SQVTM, CDR2 ANQGSEA. CDR3 length: 16 residues. V lost 3 bases and J lost 4; bases outside the gene matches: 13. CDR3 sequence reads: CSVDGQGAYSGYGYTF. The CDR3 bases are TGCAGCGTTGATGGGCAGGGGGCTTATAGTGGCTATGGCTACACCTTC.

In its sample, this clone was seen a few times. CDR3 sequence reads: CASSPPGQGLQNIQYF. CDR3 DNA sequence: TGTGCCAGCAGCCCACCGGGACAGGGGCTTCAAAACATTCAGTACTTC. The chain combines TRBV7-2 with TRBJ2-4; 10 bases line up with TRBD1. Germline V gives CDR1 SGHTA, CDR2 FQGNSA. The length of the CDR3 is 16 residues. Trimming cost V 5 bases and J 5 bases; bases outside gene matches: 9.

J is TRBJ2-1 and V is TRBV29-1, with a weak D call TRBD2 (5 bases). Trimming pared 4 bases from V and 5 bases from J, leaving 15 bases between. The CDR3 covers 14 residues. Germline CDR1 is SQVTM and CDR2 is ANQGSEA. This CDR3 is CSVAWGISDNEQFF. The CDR3 DNA reads as TGCAGCGTTGCCTGGGGAATTAGCGACAATGAGCAGTTCTTC.

This chain links TRBV29-1 with TRBJ1-2, with D maybe TRBD1 (5 bases). The CDR3 has 10 amino acids. Germline V gives CDR1 SQVTM, CDR2 ANQGSEA. With 7 bases removed from V and 8 bases from J, the gap between germline ends came to 11 bases. This CDR3 is CSAREEGYTF. In DNA, the CDR3 is TGCAGCGCCAGGGAGGAAGGCTACACCTTC.

This clone was seen only a few times. The genes are TRBV29-1 and TRBJ1-1, with D possibly TRBD1 on 6 matching bases. This CDR3 contains 14 residues. V was trimmed by 4 bases and J by 0 bases, leaving 12 bases between them. The germline gives CDR1 SQVTM, CDR2 ANQGSEA. CDR3 in DNA: TGCAGCGTTGGGCAGGGGACCCTGAACACTGAAGCTTTCTTT. This sequence encodes CSVGQGTLNTEAFF.

J is TRBJ2-5 and V is TRBV18; a weak D match, TRBD1 (6 bases). The V and J ends lost 5 bases and 3 bases respectively, with 13 bases between them. The germline V gene has CDR1 KGHSH and CDR2 LQKENI. This CDR3 is built from 14 residues. CDR3: CASSSRQEEETQYF. CDR3 sequence (DNA): TGTGCCAGCTCATCCCGACAGGAGGAAGAGACCCAGTACTTC.

This clone was counted only a few times. This chain connects TRBV2 to TRBJ1-4, with D possibly matching TRBD1 (5 bases). CDR1 is SNHLY, CDR2 FYNNEI, per germline. The germline V and J ends were trimmed by 2 bases and 8 bases, with 12 bases remaining between them. The CDR3 is 14 residues long. The CDR3 protein is CASSERVKGEKLFF. In nucleotides, the CDR3 is TGTGCCAGCAGTGAACGGGTGAAGGGGGAAAAACTGTTTTTT.

This chain connects TRBV27 to TRBJ1-4; D is perhaps TRBD1 (6 bases). V lost 5 bases to trimming and J lost 6 bases, with 13 bases between them. The CDR3 is made up of 14 amino acids. Germline lookup yields CDR1 MNHEY and CDR2 SMNVEV (reference sequence). The CDR3 bases are TGTGCCAGCAGTGGGGGCGCGGTGGATGAAAAACTGTTTTTT. Its protein product is CASSGGAVDEKLFF.

This clone was recorded a few times. The V call is TRBV5-1, the J call TRBJ2-7, with TRBD1 matching 7 bases. The J segment lost 7 bases and the V segment lost 6 bases, leaving 10 bases of the junction unmatched. This CDR3 region has 13 residues. The germline V gene encodes CDR1 SGHRS and CDR2 YFSETQ. The CDR3 DNA reads as TGCGCCAGCACGGGACAGCCCAGTGGGGAGCAGTACTTC. Translation: CASTGQPSGEQYF.

This clone has more than one count but fewer than ten. The CDR3 DNA sequence: TGTGCCAGCAGCAAAGCGGGGCAGGGACATCAGCCCCAGCATTTT. Protein product: CASSKAGQGHQPQHF. This chain connects TRBV21-1 to TRBJ1-5. TRBV21-1 is a known pseudogene. This CDR3 comprises 15 residues.